The text below deals with one T cell receptor beta chain. Antigen unknown. The PCR was carried out with 60 Vbeta primers and 13 Jbeta primers. Some clones are missing from TCRdb's copy, which holds only in-frame ones; the method was immunoSEQ multiplex PCR. The profile shows 65,000 to 85,000 clones, about 80% of them singletons. The CDR3 contains 15 residues. J lost 0 bases, V lost 6 bases, and 8 bases had no gene match. The germline CDR1 and CDR2 sequences are KGHSH and LQKENI. The sample belongs to a study of cytomegalovirus exposure and HLA in healthy donors. Looking at the study overall: There were some 120 million unique TCR beta sequences, drawn from roughly 200 million T cells, in an earlier analysis.

Study observations and caveats: Beyond CMV serostatus, there was no information to go on about immune exposure. When a later analysis was performed, an Asian-associated ancestry cluster reportedly had fewer N-insertions than the approximately 700-donor mean. Most TCR sequences were seen very rarely across donors, but some public TCRs occurred in many.

This chain joins TRBV18 and TRBJ2-7; TRBD2 agrees at 7 bases. This sequence was found in a man aged 45-65 years in good health and CMV-seropositive. The sample comprised PBMCs. CDR3 protein: CASSHESSGSYEQYF. CDR3 sequence (DNA): TGTGCCAGCTCTCACGAATCTAGCGGCTCCTACGAGCAGTACTTC.